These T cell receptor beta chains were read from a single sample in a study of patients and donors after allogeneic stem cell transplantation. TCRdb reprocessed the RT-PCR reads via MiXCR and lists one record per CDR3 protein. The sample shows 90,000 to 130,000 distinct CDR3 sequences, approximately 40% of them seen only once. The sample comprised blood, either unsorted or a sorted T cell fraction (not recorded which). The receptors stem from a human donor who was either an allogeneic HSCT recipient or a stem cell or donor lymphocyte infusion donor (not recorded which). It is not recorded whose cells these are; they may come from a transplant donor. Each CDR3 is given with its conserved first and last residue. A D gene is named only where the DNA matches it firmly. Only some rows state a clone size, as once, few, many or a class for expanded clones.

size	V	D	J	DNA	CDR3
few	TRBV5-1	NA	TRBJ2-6	TGCGCCAGCAGCTTGGAGGGGACTGGGGCCAACGTCCTGACTTTC	CASSLEGTGANVLTF
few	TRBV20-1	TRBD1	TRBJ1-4	TGCAGTGCTAGGGGACAGGGACAAGCTAATGAAAAACTGTTTTTT	CSARGQGQANEKLFF
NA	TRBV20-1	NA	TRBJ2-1	TGCAGTGCTAGAGATCTTTCCTACTCCTACAATGAGCAGTTCTTC	CSARDLSYSYNEQFF
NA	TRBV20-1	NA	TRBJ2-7	TGCAGTGCTAGAGATAGTGCACGGCAGTACTTC	CSARDSARQYF
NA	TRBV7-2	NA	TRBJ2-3	TGTGCCAGCAGCAAAAGCGCGGGGTGGTCAGATACGCAGTATTTT	CASSKSAGWSDTQYF
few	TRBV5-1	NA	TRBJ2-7	TGCGCCAGCAGCTTTGGGGAGGCCAGCTCCTACGAGCAGTACTTC	CASSFGEASSYEQYF
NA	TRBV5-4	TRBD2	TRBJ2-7	TGTGCCAGCAGCATACCGGGAGGGCCAGGCAACGAGCAGTACTTC	CASSIPGGPGNEQYF
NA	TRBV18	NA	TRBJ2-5	TGTGCCAGCAGTCCATCGGGCCAAGAGACCCAGTACTTC	CASSPSGQETQYF
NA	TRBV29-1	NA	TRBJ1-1	TGCAGCGTTGACCTCCAGGGAAGTTCCACTGAAGCTTTCTTT	CSVDLQGSSTEAFF
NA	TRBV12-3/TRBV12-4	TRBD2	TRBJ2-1	TGTGCCAGCAGTTTTTTAGCGGGAGTGATCGGTGAGCAGTTCTTC	CASSFLAGVIGEQFF
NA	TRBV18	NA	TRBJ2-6	TGTGCCAGCTCAGCGGGTTGGGCCAACGTCCTGACTTTC	CASSAGWANVLTF
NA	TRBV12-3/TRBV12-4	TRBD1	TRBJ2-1	TGTGCCAGCAGCCGGGGACAGGGGGACAATGAGCAGTTCTTC	CASSRGQGDNEQFF
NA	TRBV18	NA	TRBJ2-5	TGTGCCAGCTCCCCTAAGGATGGGAAGACCCAGTACTTC	CASSPKDGKTQYF
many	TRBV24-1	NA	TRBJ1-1	TGTGCCACCAGTGGGGTAAACACTGAAGCTTTCTTT	CATSGVNTEAFF
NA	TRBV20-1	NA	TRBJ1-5	TGCAGTGCTAGAAGACCTTATAGCAATCAGCCCCAGCATTTT	CSARRPYSNQPQHF
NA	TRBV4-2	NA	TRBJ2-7	TGTGCCAGCAGCCAAGAGAACGGGATTGACGAGCAGTACTTC	CASSQENGIDEQYF
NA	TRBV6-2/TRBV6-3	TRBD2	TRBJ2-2	TGTGCCAGCAGGATGACTAGCGGGAGTGGAGCCGGGGAGCTGTTTTTT	CASRMTSGSGAGELFF
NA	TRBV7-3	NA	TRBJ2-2	TGTGCCAGCAGCTTAACTGCGGGGGAGCTGTTTTTT	CASSLTAGELFF
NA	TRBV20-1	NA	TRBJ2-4	TGCAGTGCTACTCTCGGCCTAGCCAAAAACATTCAGTACTTC	CSATLGLAKNIQYF
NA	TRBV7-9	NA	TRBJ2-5	TGTGCCAGCAGCTTAGCTGCCAGGGACTTTGAGACCCAGTACTTC	CASSLAARDFETQYF
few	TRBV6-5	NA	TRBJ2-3	TGTGCCAGCAGCCCCACGGGAGCAGAAGGAAATACGCAGTATTTT	CASSPTGAEGNTQYF
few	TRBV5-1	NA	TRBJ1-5	TGCGCCAGCAGCCCTCTGGGGGGTAGCAATCAGCCCCAGCATTTT	CASSPLGGSNQPQHF
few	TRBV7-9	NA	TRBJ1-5	TGTGCCAGCAGCCTCTACGACGCTACAGGGCCCTACAATCAGCCCCAGCATTTT	CASSLYDATGPYNQPQHF
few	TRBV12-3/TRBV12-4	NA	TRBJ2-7	TGTGCCAGCAGCTTAGTGACAGTGGGGACCTACGAGCAGTACTTC	CASSLVTVGTYEQYF
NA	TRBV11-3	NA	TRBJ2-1	TGTGCCAGCAGCTTAGATGGACAGAGCTCCTACAATGAGCAGTTCTTC	CASSLDGQSSYNEQFF
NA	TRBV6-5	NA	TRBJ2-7	TGTGCCAGCAGTCCTGTCGGACAGACCTCCTACGAGCAGTACTTC	CASSPVGQTSYEQYF
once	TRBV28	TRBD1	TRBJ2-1	TGTGCCAGCAGTTTATTTCGGGACAGGGGCTACAATGAGCAGTTCTTC	CASSLFRDRGYNEQFF
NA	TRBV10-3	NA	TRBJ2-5	TGTGCCATCAGTGAGTCGGCTCGATCCGAGGGGACCCAGTACTTC	CAISESARSEGTQYF
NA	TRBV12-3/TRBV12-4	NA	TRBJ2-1	TGTGCCAGCAGTTTAGGGGAAGGGAGGAGCTCCTACAATGAGCAGTTCTTC	CASSLGEGRSSYNEQFF
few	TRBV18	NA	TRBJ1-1	TGTGCCAGCTCACCACCTCGGGACCCTCGAGGGAACACTGAAGCTTTCTTT	CASSPPRDPRGNTEAFF
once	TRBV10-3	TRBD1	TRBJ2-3	TGTGCCATCAGTGAGTCGGAGGCAGGGGGCGGTGATACGCAGTATTTT	CAISESEAGGGDTQYF
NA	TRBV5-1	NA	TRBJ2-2	TGCGCCAGCAGCTTGGGCGACACCGGGGAGCTGTTTTTT	CASSLGDTGELFF
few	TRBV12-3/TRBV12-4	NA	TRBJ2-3	TGTGCCAGCAGTCTCGGACAGCTTATCACAGATACGCAGTATTTT	CASSLGQLITDTQYF
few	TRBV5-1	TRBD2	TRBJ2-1	TGCGCCAGCAGCATACCTTCTAGCGGGCCCCACAATGAGCAGTTCTTC	CASSIPSSGPHNEQFF
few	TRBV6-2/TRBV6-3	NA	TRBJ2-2	TGTGCCAGCAGACCCCCGAGGAACACCGGGGAGCTGTTTTTT	CASRPPRNTGELFF
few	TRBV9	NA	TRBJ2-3	TGTGCCAGCAGCGTGGACGAGCACCCGAGCACAGATACGCAGTATTTT	CASSVDEHPSTDTQYF
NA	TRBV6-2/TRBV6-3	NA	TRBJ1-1	TGTGCCAGCAGTTACTCGAACACTGAAGCTTTCTTT	CASSYSNTEAFF
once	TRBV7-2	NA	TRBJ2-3	TGTGCCAGCAGCTTAATGCGGGCTACAAGCACAGATACGCAGTATTTT	CASSLMRATSTDTQYF
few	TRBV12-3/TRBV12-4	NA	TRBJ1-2	TGTGCCAGCAGTTTGATGTACGGGAACTATGGCTACACCTTC	CASSLMYGNYGYTF
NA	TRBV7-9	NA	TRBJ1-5	TGTGCCAGCAGCCCACGGGGTAGTCAGCCCCAGCATTTT	CASSPRGSQPQHF
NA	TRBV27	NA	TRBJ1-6	TGTGCCAGCAGTCGGGCCGGGGGAAATAATTCACCCCTCCACTTT	CASSRAGGNNSPLHF
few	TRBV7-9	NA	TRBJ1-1	TGTGCCAGCAGCTTGGTTCCCAGTGCGGACACTGAAGCTTTCTTT	CASSLVPSADTEAFF
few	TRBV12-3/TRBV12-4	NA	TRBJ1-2	TGTGCCAGCAGTTCCGGGACCCGGGGGACCACCTTC	CASSSGTRGTTF
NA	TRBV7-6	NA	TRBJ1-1	TGTGCCAGCAGCTTAGCAGGCTCCATGAACACTGAAGCTTTCTTT	CASSLAGSMNTEAFF
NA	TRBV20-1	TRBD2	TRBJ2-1	TGCAGTGCTAGACGGGGGGTACATGAGCAGTTCTTC	CSARRGVHEQFF
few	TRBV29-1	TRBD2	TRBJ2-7	TGCAGCGTCGGGACTAGAGATCCCTACGAGCAGTACTTC	CSVGTRDPYEQYF
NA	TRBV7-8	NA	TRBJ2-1	TGTGCCAGCAGCTTAATCCGGGACAATGAGCAGTTCTTC	CASSLIRDNEQFF
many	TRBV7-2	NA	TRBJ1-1	TGTGCCAGCAGCCGCGAGGGACGGATGAACACTGAAGCTTTCTTT	CASSREGRMNTEAFF
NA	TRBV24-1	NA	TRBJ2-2	TGTGCCACCAGTGACTCTAAGGGGGGATGGACGAACACCGGGGAGCTGTTTTTT	CATSDSKGGWTNTGELFF
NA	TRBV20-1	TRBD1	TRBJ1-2	TGCAGTGCTCCCCGACAGGGGGCATTTTATGGCTACACCTTC	CSAPRQGAFYGYTF
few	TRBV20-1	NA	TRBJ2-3	TGCAGTGCTAGAGAGCGGAGGGGCACAGATACGCAGTATTTT	CSARERRGTDTQYF
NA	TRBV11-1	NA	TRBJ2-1	TGTGCCAGCAGCTTCTACCGACTTAGGGACAACAATGAGCAGTTCTTC	CASSFYRLRDNNEQFF
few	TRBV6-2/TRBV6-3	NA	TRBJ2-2	TGTGCCAGCAGTTTCAGTCTAGCCAGGACCGGGGAGCTGTTTTTT	CASSFSLARTGELFF